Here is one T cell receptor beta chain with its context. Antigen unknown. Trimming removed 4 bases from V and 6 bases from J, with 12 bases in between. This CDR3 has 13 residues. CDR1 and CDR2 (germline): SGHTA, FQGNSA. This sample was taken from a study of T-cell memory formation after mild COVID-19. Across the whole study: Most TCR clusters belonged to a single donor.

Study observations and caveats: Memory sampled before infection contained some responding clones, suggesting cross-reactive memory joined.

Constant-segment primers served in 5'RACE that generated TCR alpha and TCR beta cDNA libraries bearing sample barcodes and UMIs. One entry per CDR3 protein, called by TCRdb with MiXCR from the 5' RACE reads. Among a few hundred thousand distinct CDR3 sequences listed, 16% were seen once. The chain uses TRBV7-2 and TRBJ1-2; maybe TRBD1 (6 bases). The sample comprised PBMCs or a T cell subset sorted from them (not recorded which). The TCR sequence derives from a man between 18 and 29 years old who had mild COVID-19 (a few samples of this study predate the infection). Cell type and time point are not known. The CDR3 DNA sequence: TGTGCCAGCAGCTCCTTTCACAGGGATGGCTACACCTTC. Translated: CASSSFHRDGYTF. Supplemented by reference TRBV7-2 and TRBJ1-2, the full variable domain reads GAGVSQSPSNKVTEKGKDVELRCDPISGHTALYWYRQSLGQGLEFLIYFQGNSAPDKSGLPSDRFSAERTGGSVSTLTIQRTQQEDSAVYLCASSSFHRDGYTFGSGTRLTVV.